Listed here are 21 T cell receptor beta chains from one sample, sequenced in a study of blood T cell repertoires in COVID-19. Sequenced by immunoSEQ multiplex PCR; TCRdb stores in-frame clones only, minus some. This table holds roughly 180,000 clones, around 76% found once. The source material was peripheral blood. The origin of the receptors is a woman in her forties or fifties with active or convalescent COVID-19.

V and J are TRBV7-2 and TRBJ1-5; 7 bases match TRBD1. Germline V gene lookup returns CDR1 SGHTA and CDR2 FQGNSA. The V segment lost 5 bases and the J segment 6 bases; nucleotides outside the gene matches: 4. This CDR3 contains 13 residues. CDR3 nucleotides: TGTGCCAGCAGCGACAGGGCCGCTCAGCCCCAGCATTTT. Its protein is CASSDRAAQPQHF.

This chain connects TRBV4-3 to TRBJ1-4; the D gene is possibly TRBD1 (6 bases). The V gene lost 6 bases and the J gene lost 7 bases, with 18 bases spanning the gap. The CDR3 spans 15 residues. Germline CDR1 is LGHNA and CDR2 is YSLEER. CDR3 DNA: TGCGCCAGCAGTGCCAGGCGGGGGCTGGGTGAAAAACTGTTTTTT. Translated, it gives CASSARRGLGEKLFF.

This clone was observed a handful of times. This sequence joins TRBV7-3 and TRBJ2-7; D gene ambiguous. V was clipped by 4 bases and J by 2 bases, with 15 bases between them. CDR1 is SGHTA, CDR2 FQGTGA, per germline. The length of the CDR3 is 15 residues. The CDR3 bases are TGTGCCAGCAGCTACTATGACGGTCCAGCCTACGAGCAGTACTTC. It codes for CASSYYDGPAYEQYF.

The chain carries TRBV9 and TRBJ2-1; 7 nucleotides agree with TRBD2. The CDR3 sequence is 15 residues long. Germline lookup yields CDR1 SGDLS and CDR2 YYNGEE. The V and J ends lost 4 bases and 6 bases, in that order; junction bases with no gene match: 10. CDR3 DNA sequence: TGTGCCAGCAGCTCCCCTATTCTAGCGGTCAATGAGCAGTTCTTC. Encoded protein: CASSSPILAVNEQFF.

V and J are TRBV2 and TRBJ2-1; weak D call: TRBD2 (6 bases). CDR1 and CDR2 (germline): SNHLY, FYNNEI. Trimming took 6 bases from V and 8 from J, leaving 11 bases between them. This CDR3 region has 12 residues. This CDR3 is CASRRAGYEQFF. The DNA for the CDR3 is TGTGCCAGCAGACGGGCGGGGTATGAGCAGTTCTTC. Supplemented by reference TRBV2 and TRBJ2-1, the full variable domain reads EPEVTQTPSHQVTQMGQEVILRCVPISNHLYFYWYRQILGQKVEFLVSFYNNEISEKSEIFDDQFSVERPDGSNFTLKIRSTKLEDSAMYFCASRRAGYEQFFGPGTRLTVL.

This clone was counted many times. The V call is TRBV7-3, the J call TRBJ2-1; 7 nucleotides agree with TRBD2. The trim removed 4 bases at V and 9 bases at J, leaving 12 bases unmatched. This CDR3 spans 15 amino acids. Germline CDR1 and CDR2: SGHTA and FQGTGA. CDR3 bases: TGTGCCAGCAGCTCCAGACTAGCAGGCCTGGGTGAGCAGTTCTTC. Its translation: CASSSRLAGLGEQFF.

V is TRBV19 and J is TRBJ2-7; 7 bases are a match to TRBD1. V trimming: 4 bases; J trimming: 4 bases; junction bases outside the gene matches: 16. Germline values: CDR1 LNHDA, CDR2 SQIVND (reference sequence). The CDR3 extends over 17 amino acids. The CDR3 nucleotides read TGTGCCAGTAGTACAGCCCCACAGGGGCAAGCGAAATACGAGCAGTACTTC. Translating gives CASSTAPQGQAKYEQYF.

This chain links TRBV19 with TRBJ1-2; the D gene is possibly TRBD1 (6 bases). CDR3 length: 15 amino acids. V lost 7 bases and J lost 12, with 27 bases in between. CDR1 LNHDA and CDR2 SQIVND come from the germline V gene (reference sequence). As DNA, the CDR3 is TGTGCCAGTACCGCCTCATGGGGAAACAGGGAAGGGGACACCTTC. Its protein is CASTASWGNREGDTF.

This chain links TRBV7-9 with TRBJ1-5; perhaps TRBD1 as D (5 bases). Trimming removed 0 bases at V and 2 bases at J, with 8 bases between. Germline lookup yields CDR1 SEHNR and CDR2 FQNEAQ (reference sequence). CDR3 length: 15 residues. DNA of the CDR3: TGTGCCAGCAGCTTAGCAGCGGGGGGCAATCAGCCCCAGCATTTT. Translation gives CASSLAAGGNQPQHF.

This clone is a singleton in its sample. The J gene is TRBJ2-3, the V gene TRBV30; D is perhaps TRBD2 (6 bases). The CDR3 contains 13 residues. CDR1 is GTSNPN, CDR2 SVGIG, per germline (reference sequence). The V end lost 7 bases, the J end lost 1 base, and 12 bases lay between the germline ends. The CDR3 nucleotides are TGTGCCTTACGGGGCGGGGGCACAGATACGCAGTATTTT. This sequence encodes CALRGGGTDTQYF. The full variable domain, completed using reference TRBV30 and TRBJ2-3, is SQTIHQWPATLVQPVGSPLSLECTVEGTSNPNLYWYRQAAGRGLQLLFYSVGIGQISSEVPQNLSASRPQDRQFILSSKKLLLSDSGFYLCALRGGGTDTQYFGPGTRLTVL.

The V and J genes are TRBV4-3 and TRBJ2-2, with D possibly TRBD1 on 5 matching bases. The CDR3 is made up of 11 amino acids. Trimming removed 5 bases from V and 7 bases from J, with 5 bases in between. Germline values: CDR1 LGHNA, CDR2 YSLEER. For the CDR3, the DNA is TGCGCCAGCAGCAGGGGCGGGGAGCTGTTTTTT. Its protein product is CASSRGGELFF.

The chain has TRBV18 and TRBJ2-1; 11 bases are a match to TRBD2. The CDR3 is 15 residues long. The V segment lost 3 bases and the J segment 5 bases; nucleotides outside the gene matches: 3. The germline gives CDR1 KGHSH, CDR2 LQKENI. CDR3 sequence: CASSPGLADNNEQFF. The CDR3 coding sequence is TGTGCCAGCTCACCGGGACTAGCGGATAACAATGAGCAGTTCTTC.

This clone was counted at least ten times. This rearrangement joins TRBV30 to TRBJ2-7; D may be TRBD2 (5 bases). Trimming took 3 bases from V and 5 from J, leaving 11 bases between them. The CDR3 has 12 amino acids. The germline CDR1 and CDR2 sequences are GTSNPN and SVGIG (reference sequence). This CDR3 reads CAWSDLGDEQYF. The CDR3 DNA follows: TGTGCCTGGAGCGACCTCGGGGACGAGCAGTACTTC.

The V gene is TRBV7-2, the J gene TRBJ1-2, with 9 bases aligning to TRBD1. The CDR3 is made up of 16 amino acids. CDR1 and CDR2 from the germline V gene are SGHTA and FQGNSA. Unmatched junction bases numbered 12, after V lost 5 bases and J lost 5 bases. This CDR3 reads CASSPSRDRAGYGYTF. CDR3 DNA sequence: TGTGCCAGCAGCCCTTCGAGGGACAGGGCGGGATATGGCTACACCTTC. The entire variable domain, with the rest obtained from reference TRBV7-2 and TRBJ1-2, is as follows: GAGVSQSPSNKVTEKGKDVELRCDPISGHTALYWYRQSLGQGLEFLIYFQGNSAPDKSGLPSDRFSAERTGGSVSTLTIQRTQQEDSAVYLCASSPSRDRAGYGYTFGSGTRLTVV.

V gene TRBV15 combines with J gene TRBJ1-6; 8 nucleotides match TRBD1. V lost 5 bases to trimming and J lost 13 bases; unmatched junction nucleotides: 10. The CDR3 covers 14 residues. The germline gives CDR1 LNHNV, CDR2 YYDKDF (reference sequence). The CDR3 reads CATSELSGQVPLHF. As DNA, the CDR3 is TGTGCCACCAGCGAACTATCGGGACAGGTGCCCCTCCACTTT.

The V call is TRBV4-2, the J call TRBJ1-1; D is possibly TRBD1 (5 bases). Germline CDR1 is LGHNA and CDR2 is YNFKEQ. The V end was cut by 9 bases, the J end by 0 bases, with 20 bases between. The CDR3 loop spans 16 amino acids. The CDR3, as DNA: TGTGCCAGGCTGACAGCTACTATGGGGATGAACACTGAAGCTTTCTTT. As protein: CARLTATMGMNTEAFF.

The chain carries TRBV9 and TRBJ2-2, with 7 bases matching TRBD1. The CDR3 has 16 amino acids. V gave up 0 bases and J gave up 0 bases; unmatched junction bases: 2. Per germline, CDR1 SGDLS and CDR2 YYNGEE. The CDR3 DNA sequence: TGTGCCAGCAGCGTAGCAGGGGGAGCGAACACCGGGGAGCTGTTTTTT. Encoded protein: CASSVAGGANTGELFF.

The CDR3 DNA follows: TGTGCCAGCAGCTTGAAGAGGGGGGAGCAGTACTTC. The encoded protein is CASSLKRGEQYF. The V call is TRBV5-8, the J call TRBJ2-7; possibly TRBD1 for D (6 bases). With 1 base removed from V and 7 bases from J, the gap between germline ends came to 9 bases. This CDR3 contains 12 residues. Germline CDR1 is SGHTS and CDR2 is YDEGEE. Looking up the rest from reference TRBV5-8 and TRBJ2-7 gives the full variable domain: EAGVTQSPTHLIKTRGQQATLRCSPISGHTSVYWYQQALGLGLQFLLWYDEGEERNRGNFPPRFSGRQFPNYSSELNVNALELEDSALYLCASSLKRGEQYFGPGTRLTVT.

CDR3 DNA: TGTGCCAGCGGGGGCACCCTTAACTATGGCTACACCTTC. This encodes CASGGTLNYGYTF. The chain carries TRBV6-5 and TRBJ1-2; possibly TRBD1 for D (6 bases). The CDR3 runs to 13 residues. The germline V gene has CDR1 MNHEY and CDR2 SVGAGI. The V end lost 8 bases, the J end lost 1 base, and 11 bases lay between the germline ends.

The V call is TRBV7-2, the J call TRBJ1-3; a possible D gene is TRBD1 (5 bases). This CDR3 spans 14 amino acids. Trimming removed 2 bases from V and 2 bases from J, with 7 bases in between. Germline CDR1 and CDR2: SGHTA and FQGNSA. The CDR3 protein is CASSLTRAGNTIYF. CDR3 coding DNA: TGTGCCAGCAGCTTAACCAGGGCTGGAAACACCATATATTTT.

This clone was picked up a small number of times. The CDR3 DNA reads as TGTGCCAGCAGCTCCGGGACTCGGGGGATTCCGAACATTCAGTACTTC. Protein product: CASSSGTRGIPNIQYF. The chain combines TRBV5-6 with TRBJ2-4; perhaps TRBD2 as D (6 bases). This CDR3 contains 16 residues. V was cut by 3 bases and J by 7 bases, with 20 bases left in between. CDR1 and CDR2 from the germline V gene are SGHDT and YYEEEE.